This T cell receptor beta chain was recovered during a study of shared clonotypes between healthy human individuals. Findings and limits, study-wide: Rarefaction indicated that sorted-subset sequencing remained incomplete although depth was large. Deeper or shallower sequencing was expected to change how clonotypes are shared among donors. A generally larger estimated richness was seen in naive subsets than in memory subsets.

The CDR3 sequence is 17 residues long. Germline trimming cut 3 bases from V and 2 bases from J; bases unmatched to any gene: 7. Germline V gives CDR1 KGHSH, CDR2 LQKENI. This clone has only one observation. The antigen is undetermined. CD8 cells classed as naive were CD45RO-negative and positively selected for CCR7, excluding terminally differentiated effector memory CD45RA+ cells. Every immunoSEQ plate was one replicate of a subset's evenly spread DNA. Assay: immunoSEQ multiplex PCR; the TCRdb copy retains only in-frame clones and omits some. The sample carries some 1,900,000 clones, approximately 94% recorded once.

The sequence was collected from a man aged 18 to 30 in good health. The genes are TRBV18 and TRBJ1-4; 9 bases fit TRBD1. The sequencing sample was made of naive CD8+ T cells sorted from blood. The CDR3 here is CASSPNRGLGTNEKLFF. In DNA form, the CDR3 reads TGTGCCAGCTCACCTAACAGGGGGCTGGGGACTAATGAAAAACTGTTTTTT.